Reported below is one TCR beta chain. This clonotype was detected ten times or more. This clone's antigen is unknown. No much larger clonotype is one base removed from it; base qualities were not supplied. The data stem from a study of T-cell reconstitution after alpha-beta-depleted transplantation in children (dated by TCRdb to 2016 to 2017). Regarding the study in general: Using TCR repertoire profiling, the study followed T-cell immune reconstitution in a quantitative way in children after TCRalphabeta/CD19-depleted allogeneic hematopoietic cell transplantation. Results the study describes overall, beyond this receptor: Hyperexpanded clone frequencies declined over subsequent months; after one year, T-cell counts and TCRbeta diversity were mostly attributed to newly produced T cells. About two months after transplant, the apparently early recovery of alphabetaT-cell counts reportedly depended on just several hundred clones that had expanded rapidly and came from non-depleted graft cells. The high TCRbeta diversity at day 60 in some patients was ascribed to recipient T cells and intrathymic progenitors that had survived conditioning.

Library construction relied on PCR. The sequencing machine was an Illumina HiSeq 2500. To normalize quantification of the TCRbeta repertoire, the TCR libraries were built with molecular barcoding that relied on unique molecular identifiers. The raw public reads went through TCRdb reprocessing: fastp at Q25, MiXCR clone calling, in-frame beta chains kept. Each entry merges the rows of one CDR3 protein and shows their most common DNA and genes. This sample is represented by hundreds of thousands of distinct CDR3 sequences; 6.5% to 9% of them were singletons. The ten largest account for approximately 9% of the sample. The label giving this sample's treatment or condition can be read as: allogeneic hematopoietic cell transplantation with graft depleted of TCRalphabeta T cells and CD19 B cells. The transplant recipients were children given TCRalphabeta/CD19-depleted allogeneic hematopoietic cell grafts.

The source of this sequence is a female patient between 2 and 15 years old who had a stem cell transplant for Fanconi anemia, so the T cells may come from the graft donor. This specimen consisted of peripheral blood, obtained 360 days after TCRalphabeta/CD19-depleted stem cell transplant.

The encoded CDR3 is CSVQGSDWLTYEQYF. The DNA is TGCAGCGTTCAGGGATCAGATTGGTTAACCTACGAGCAGTACTTC. The sequence links TRBV29-1 to TRBJ2-7; a weak D assignment points to TRBD1 (5 bases agree). The CDR3, cysteine through phenylalanine, is 15 amino acids long. Only the CDR3 DNA stays, 45 bases, in frame from base 1. Looking up the germline V gene yields CDR1 SQVTM and CDR2 ANQGSEA. V is cut by 5 bases and J by 2 bases, and the space between the germline ends is 19 bases.